These 30 T cell receptor beta chains came from one sample sequenced in a study of CD8+CD57+ T cells in acquired aplastic anemia. Genomic DNA, serving as template, underwent TCR beta VDJ and CDR3 profiling. MiXCR, run by TCRdb on the reads, gives a single entry per CDR3 protein. The table has under 200,000 distinct CDR3 sequences, approximately 60% seen once. Material: sorted CD4+, CD8+, or CD8+CD57+ T cells (not recorded which) from PBMCs. All receptors derive from a human donor in good health.

V usage is TRBV2 and J usage is TRBJ2-7, with TRBD1 matching 10 bases. The CDR3 totals 14 residues. In germline, CDR1 is SNHLY, CDR2 FYNNEI. With V trimmed by 6 bases and J by 2 bases, 4 bases remained unmatched. The DNA for the CDR3 is TGTGCCAGCAGCAGGGACAGGGGCCCCTACGAGCAGTACTTC. Its translation: CASSRDRGPYEQYF.

A remark on this clonotype: A much larger clone lies one base from this, so it may be a read error. The chain is built from TRBV6-1 and TRBJ2-3; D not resolved. The V gene lost 6 bases and the J gene lost 0 bases, with 13 bases spanning the gap. This CDR3 has 15 residues. CDR1 MNHNS and CDR2 SASEGT come from the germline V gene. CDR3 sequence: CASRTLTPSTDTQYF. Here the CDR3 DNA reads TGTGCCAGCAGAACACTAACACCTAGCACAGATACGCAGTATTTT.

This chain uses TRBV14 with TRBJ2-7; TRBD1 agrees at 7 bases. CDR1 and CDR2 (germline): SGHDN, FVKESK. Germline trimming cut 1 base from V and 4 bases from J; bases unmatched to any gene: 10. This CDR3 has 16 residues. CDR3 sequence: CASSQVGTVDEYEQYF. DNA for the CDR3: TGTGCCAGCAGCCAAGTAGGGACAGTCGACGAGTACGAGCAGTACTTC.

Of note for this clonotype: One junction end does not reproduce the germline sequence, and a read error may be involved. The gene calls are TRBV7-7 and TRBJ2-5, with no clear D. This CDR3 contains 14 residues. Germline-derived CDR1 and CDR2 are SSHAT and FNYEAQ (reference sequence). The CDR3 DNA reads as TGTGCTAGCAGCGTGAACAGCAGGCAAGAGACCCAGTACTTC. Translation gives CASSVNSRQETQYF.

The CDR3 loop reads CASRFLGAHEQYF. DNA for the CDR3: TGTGCCAGCAGATTTTTGGGGGCCCACGAGCAGTACTTC. The genes are TRBV2 and TRBJ2-7, with D maybe TRBD1 (6 bases). The CDR3 covers 13 residues. The ends were cut back, 6 bases at V and 5 bases at J, with 14 bases in the middle. CDR1 is SNHLY and CDR2 is FYNNEI in the germline V gene.

The CDR3 DNA sequence: TGTGCCATCACTGGAGGGGGCGAAGGTTCACCCCTCCACTTT. Protein product: CAITGGGEGSPLHF. The V and J genes are TRBV10-3 and TRBJ1-6; 7 bases are a match to TRBD1. Germline V gene lookup returns CDR1 ENHRY and CDR2 SYGVKD. Trimming at V came to 7 bases and at J to 9 bases, leaving 9 bases not matched to a gene. The CDR3 has 14 amino acids.

This clonotype was counted many times. The V and J genes are TRBV6-5 and TRBJ2-7; 7 bases are a match to TRBD1. CDR1 and CDR2 from the germline V gene are MNHEY and SVGAGI. Unmatched junction bases numbered 8, after V lost 6 bases and J lost 0 bases. The CDR3 runs 15 residues. CDR3 amino acids: CASRPGQVPSYEQYF. In DNA, the CDR3 is TGTGCCAGCAGACCCGGACAGGTACCCTCCTACGAGCAGTACTTC.

A remark on this clonotype: The junction does not match germline at one end; this may be a read error. This sequence joins TRBV7-2 and TRBJ1-1; D unclear. CDR3 length equals 13 residues. From germline, CDR1 is SGHTA and CDR2 FQGNSA. The CDR3 sequence is CAGRLSGDTEAFF. CDR3 DNA sequence: TGTGCCGGCAGGCTCTCTGGGGACACTGAAGCTTTCTTT.

In this sample, this clonotype turned up once. A junction boundary mismatches the germline segment, possibly from a read error. The V gene is TRBV29-1, the J gene TRBJ2-3; 8 bases match TRBD2. The CDR3 consists of 17 residues. Germline assignment: CDR1 SQVTM and CDR2 ANQGSEA. CDR3 sequence reads: CSVVLAENYPSTDTQYF. The CDR3, as DNA: TGCAGCGTTGTACTAGCGGAGAATTACCCTAGCACAGATACGCAGTATTTC.

There are a few counts of this clonotype. This chain links TRBV2 with TRBJ2-7; D is uncertain. Trimming removed 3 bases from V and 2 bases from J, with 8 bases in between. The CDR3 has 13 amino acids. Germline CDR1 is SNHLY and CDR2 is FYNNEI. The CDR3 DNA reads as TGTGCCAGCAGTGATTTACGGGCCTACGAGCAGTACTTC. Protein: CASSDLRAYEQYF.

This rearrangement joins TRBV7-2 to TRBJ2-1; D call uncertain. Germline-derived CDR1 and CDR2 are SGHTA and FQGNSA. The length of the CDR3 is 15 residues. The V and J ends lost 4 bases and 7 bases respectively, with 17 bases between them. CDR3 sequence reads: CASSSLPTPENEQFF. As DNA, the CDR3 is TGTGCCAGCAGCTCTTTACCAACCCCCGAGAATGAGCAGTTCTTC.

The gene calls are TRBV2 and TRBJ2-3; D not certain. V dropped 6 bases and J dropped 4 bases, with 11 bases sitting between them. CDR1 SNHLY and CDR2 FYNNEI come from the germline V gene. This CDR3 is built from 13 residues. The chain's CDR3 is CASSPRSPDTQYF. The CDR3 DNA sequence: TGTGCCAGCAGCCCGCGGAGCCCAGATACGCAGTATTTT.

This clonotype was detected once. The V call is TRBV20-1, the J call TRBJ1-3, with D possibly being TRBD1 (6 bases). Trimming removed 3 bases at V and 4 bases at J, with 13 bases between. The V gene's germline CDR1 is DFQATT and CDR2 SNEGSKA (reference sequence). This CDR3 comprises 14 residues. CDR3 DNA: TGCAGTGCTAGGGTGGACAGCCTCGGAAACACCATATATTTT. Amino acids: CSARVDSLGNTIYF.

This clonotype has just one count. The chain links TRBV20-1 to TRBJ2-1; D might be TRBD1 (6 bases). CDR3 length: 14 residues. Trimming shortened V by 0 bases and J by 7 bases, and 13 bases separated the two germline ends. The germline V gene encodes CDR1 DFQATT and CDR2 SNEGSKA (reference sequence). The chain's CDR3 is CSARDLGGRNEQFF. The CDR3 nucleotides read TGCAGTGCTAGAGATCTAGGGGGAAGGAATGAGCAGTTCTTC.

The V and J genes are TRBV10-3 and TRBJ2-3, with unresolved D. Germline assignment: CDR1 ENHRY and CDR2 SYGVKD. Trimming took off 10 bases at V and 0 bases at J, with 14 bases between the two ends. The CDR3 extends over 14 amino acids. The CDR3, as DNA: TGTGCCACTCTTCCGACCCCTAGCACAGATACGCAGTATTTT. It encodes CATLPTPSTDTQYF.

With regard to this clonotype: The junction differs from germline at one of its ends, possibly a read error. The chain is built from TRBV19 and TRBJ1-4; D is undetermined. The CDR3 consists of 14 residues. The germline gives CDR1 LNHDA, CDR2 SQIVND (reference sequence). The chain's CDR3 is CTSTLEGSNEELFF. DNA for the CDR3: TGTACCAGTACCTTGGAGGGTTCCAATGAAGAACTGTTTTTT.

A note on this clonotype: An end of the junction does not agree with germline; a read error may underlie this. This chain connects TRBV7-9 to TRBJ2-5; the D is unclear. Germline CDR1 is SEHNR and CDR2 is FQNEAQ (reference sequence). This CDR3 is 15 amino acids long. CDR3 sequence (DNA): TGTGCCACCAGCAGAGATCCCCACCCAACGGAGACCCAGTACTTC. Amino acid sequence: CATSRDPHPTETQYF.

The chain links TRBV10-2 to TRBJ1-1, with a tentative D call TRBD1 (5 bases). V was trimmed by 6 bases and J by 0 bases, leaving 11 bases between them. The CDR3 is made up of 14 amino acids. Germline loops: CDR1 WSHSY, CDR2 SAAADI. The chain's CDR3 is CASRPPQVNTEAFF. CDR3 nucleotide sequence: TGCGCCAGCAGGCCCCCACAGGTGAACACTGAAGCTTTCTTT.

J is TRBJ2-1 and V is TRBV7-2, with TRBD1 matching 7 bases. The CDR3 extends over 15 amino acids. The germline gives CDR1 SGHTA, CDR2 FQGNSA. V dropped 0 bases and J dropped 12; count of bases not matched to a gene: 11. The CDR3, as DNA: TGTGCCAGCAGCTTAGCCTTAGACAGGGTAGGTGGGCAGTTCTTC. This sequence encodes CASSLALDRVGGQFF. Looking up the rest from reference TRBV7-2 and TRBJ2-1 gives the full variable domain: GAGVSQSPSNKVTEKGKDVELRCDPISGHTALYWYRQSLGQGLEFLIYFQGNSAPDKSGLPSDRFSAERTGGSVSTLTIQRTQQEDSAVYLCASSLALDRVGGQFFGPGTRLTVL.

V and J are TRBV7-4 and TRBJ2-1; D unclear. V lost 1 base to trimming and J lost 10 bases, with 8 bases between them. Germline CDR1 SGHVT, CDR2 SQSDAQ. The CDR3 sequence is 12 residues long. The CDR3 DNA follows: TGTGCCAGCAGCTTAGACCCAACCGAGCAGTTCTTC. Translated, it gives CASSLDPTEQFF.

This chain connects TRBV10-3 to TRBJ2-5, with D maybe TRBD2 (6 bases). Trimming left V 4 bases short and J 2 bases short, with 14 bases between. Looked up from germline, CDR1 is ENHRY and CDR2 is SYGVKD. The CDR3 is made up of 15 amino acids. The CDR3 reads CAISGKGGIQETQYF. DNA for the CDR3: TGTGCCATCAGTGGCAAAGGCGGGATACAAGAGACCCAGTACTTC.

This sequence joins TRBV2 and TRBJ1-4; 7 bases align to TRBD1. V was clipped by 6 bases and J by 8 bases; unmatched bases: 9. CDR1 is SNHLY, CDR2 FYNNEI, per germline. The CDR3 has 14 residues. The CDR3 loop reads CASRPGQEGEKLFF. CDR3 DNA: TGTGCCAGCAGGCCAGGACAGGAGGGGGAAAAACTGTTTTTT. The complete variable domain, with remaining parts taken from reference TRBV2 and TRBJ1-4, reads EPEVTQTPSHQVTQMGQEVILRCVPISNHLYFYWYRQILGQKVEFLVSFYNNEISEKSEIFDDQFSVERPDGSNFTLKIRSTKLEDSAMYFCASRPGQEGEKLFFGSGTQLSVL.

The chain employs TRBV11-1 and TRBJ2-7, with 7 positions matching TRBD2. Per germline, CDR1 SGHAT and CDR2 FQDESV (reference sequence). This CDR3 contains 14 residues. Trimming cost V 6 bases and J 6 bases; bases outside gene matches: 11. This CDR3 is CASSSRLAAGEQYF. CDR3 nucleotides: TGTGCCAGCAGTTCTCGACTAGCCGCAGGCGAGCAGTACTTC.

The chain employs TRBV15 and TRBJ1-3; D is undetermined. Trimming pared 0 bases from V and 3 bases from J, leaving 6 bases between. Germline CDR1 is LNHNV and CDR2 is YYDKDF (reference sequence). The CDR3 runs 14 residues. For the CDR3, the DNA is TGTGCCACCAGCAGAGATAACAGTGGAAACACCATATATTTT. As protein: CATSRDNSGNTIYF.

Comments on this clonotype: Relative to the germline gene, one junction end is altered; a read error may explain this. The chain links TRBV15 to TRBJ2-7; D perhaps matches TRBD1 (6 bases). The germline V gene encodes CDR1 LNHNV and CDR2 YYDKDF (reference sequence). CDR3 length: 14 amino acids. This CDR3 is CASSWTALLYEQYF. CDR3 nucleotide sequence: TGTGCCAGCAGCTGGACAGCCCTTTTATACGAGCAGTACTTC. The entire variable domain, with the rest obtained from reference TRBV15 and TRBJ2-7, is as follows: DAMVIQNPRYQVTQFGKPVTLSCSQTLNHNVMYWYQQKSSQAPKLLFHYYDKDFNNEADTPDNFQSRRPNTSFCFLDIRSPGLGDTAMYLCASSWTALLYEQYFGPGTRLTVT.

This chain connects TRBV20-1 to TRBJ1-1, with a tentative D call TRBD1 (5 bases). Per germline, CDR1 DFQATT and CDR2 SNEGSKA (reference sequence). This CDR3 is 14 amino acids long. V was trimmed by 5 bases and J by 0 bases, leaving 13 bases between them. For the CDR3, the DNA is TGCAGTGCTTTCCGGGACGGACTGAACACTGAAGCTTTCTTT. Translating gives CSAFRDGLNTEAFF.

The chain links TRBV10-3 to TRBJ1-1, with D unresolved. V was trimmed by 0 bases and J by 0 bases, leaving 11 bases between them. CDR3 length equals 16 residues. Germline-derived CDR1 and CDR2 are ENHRY and SYGVKD. CDR3 bases: TGTGCCATCAGTGAGTCGACGGCAGGTATGAACACTGAAGCTTTCTTT. Translated: CAISESTAGMNTEAFF.

The chain employs TRBV9 and TRBJ2-1; 9 bases are shared with TRBD2. Germline V lookup: CDR1 SGDLS, CDR2 YYNGEE. With 0 bases clipped from V and 10 bases from J, the junction kept 8 bases outside the gene matches. The CDR3 spans 15 residues. CDR3 region: CASSVAETSGSEQFF. The CDR3 DNA sequence: TGTGCCAGCAGCGTAGCTGAGACTAGCGGCTCAGAGCAGTTCTTC.

The chain recombines TRBV7-6 with TRBJ2-2; TRBD2 might be the D (5 bases). There are 16 residues in the CDR3. V lost 5 bases, J lost 1 base, and 14 bases lay in between. The germline V gene has CDR1 SGHVS and CDR2 FNYEAQ. The CDR3 sequence: CASSPNLAGNTGELFF. CDR3 bases: TGTGCCAGCAGCCCCAACCTGGCGGGGAACACCGGGGAGCTGTTTTTT.

As concerns this clonotype: The germline gene is not matched at one end of the junction; a read error may be the cause. The J gene is TRBJ2-7, the V gene TRBV5-6, with D perhaps matching TRBD2 (5 bases). Germline V CDR1 and CDR2: SGHDT, YYEEEE. CDR3 size: 14 residues. The CDR3 DNA reads TGTGCCAGCACCCAGGACTCTCCCAGCAATGAGCAGTACTTT. It yields the protein CASTQDSPSNEQYF.